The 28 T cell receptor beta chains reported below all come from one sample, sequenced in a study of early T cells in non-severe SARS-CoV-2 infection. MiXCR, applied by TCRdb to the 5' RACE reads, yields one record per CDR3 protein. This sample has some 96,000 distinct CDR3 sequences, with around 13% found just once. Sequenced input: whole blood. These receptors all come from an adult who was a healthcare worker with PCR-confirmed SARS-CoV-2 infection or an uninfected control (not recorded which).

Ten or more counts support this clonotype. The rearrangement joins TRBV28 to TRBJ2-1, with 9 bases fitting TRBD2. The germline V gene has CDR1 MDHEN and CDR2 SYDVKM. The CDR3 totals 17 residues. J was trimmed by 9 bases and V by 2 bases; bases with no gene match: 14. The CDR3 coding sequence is TGTGCCAGCAGTTTAATTGGCGGGGGGGCTCTATTCGGTGAGCAGTTCTTC. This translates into CASSLIGGGALFGEQFF.

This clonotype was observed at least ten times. Here the CDR3 DNA reads TGTGCCACCCGGGGGGCGCCGGGTGAGCAGTTCTTC. This codes for CATRGAPGEQFF. This chain joins TRBV24-1 and TRBJ2-1; TRBD2 is a possible D gene (7 bases). There are 12 residues in the CDR3. Trimming took off 9 bases at V and 9 bases at J, with 14 bases between the two ends. Germline-derived CDR1 and CDR2 are KGHDR and SFDVKD.

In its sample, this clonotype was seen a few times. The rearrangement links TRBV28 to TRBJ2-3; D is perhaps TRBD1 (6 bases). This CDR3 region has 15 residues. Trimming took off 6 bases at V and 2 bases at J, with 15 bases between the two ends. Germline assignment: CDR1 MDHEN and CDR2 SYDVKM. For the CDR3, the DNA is TGTGCCAGCAGGGGGAACAGGGACCACACAGATACGCAGTATTTT. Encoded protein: CASRGNRDHTDTQYF.

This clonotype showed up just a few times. This CDR3 reads CASSLAGREGPGELFF. As DNA, the CDR3 is TGTGCCAGCAGTTTAGCGGGGAGGGAAGGTCCCGGGGAGCTGTTTTTT. The chain links TRBV28 to TRBJ2-2; 7 bases fit TRBD2. CDR1 is MDHEN, CDR2 SYDVKM, per germline. The CDR3 is 16 amino acids. V lost 2 bases to trimming and J lost 6 bases; unmatched junction nucleotides: 9.

The CDR3 DNA sequence: TGCGCCAGCAGCCCCGGGCCCAGAGGGCCCTACGAGCAGTACTTC. As protein: CASSPGPRGPYEQYF. The chain links TRBV4-1 to TRBJ2-7; a possible D gene is TRBD2 (5 bases). The length of the CDR3 is 15 residues. The germline CDR1 and CDR2 sequences are MGHRA and YSYEKL. V was pared by 4 bases and J by 2 bases, with 15 bases between.

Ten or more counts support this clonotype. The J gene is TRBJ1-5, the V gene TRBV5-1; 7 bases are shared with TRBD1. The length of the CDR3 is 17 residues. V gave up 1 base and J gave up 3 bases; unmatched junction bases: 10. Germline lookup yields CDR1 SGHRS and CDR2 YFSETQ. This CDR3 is CASSLRGGQTYNQPQHF. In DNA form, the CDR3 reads TGCGCCAGCAGCTTGAGGGGGGGACAGACTTACAATCAGCCCCAGCATTTT.

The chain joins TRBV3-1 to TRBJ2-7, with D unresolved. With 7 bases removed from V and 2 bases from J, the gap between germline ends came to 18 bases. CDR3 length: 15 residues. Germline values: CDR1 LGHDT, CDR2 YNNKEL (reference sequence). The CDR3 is CASTAMGLGPYEQYF. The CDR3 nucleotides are TGTGCCAGCACTGCCATGGGTTTAGGTCCCTACGAGCAGTACTTC.

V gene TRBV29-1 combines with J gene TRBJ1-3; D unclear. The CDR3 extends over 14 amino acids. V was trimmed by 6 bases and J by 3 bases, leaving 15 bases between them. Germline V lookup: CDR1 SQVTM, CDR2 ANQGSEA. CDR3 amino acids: CSVSIMESGNTIYF. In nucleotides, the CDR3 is TGCAGCGTCAGTATCATGGAAAGTGGAAACACCATATATTTT.

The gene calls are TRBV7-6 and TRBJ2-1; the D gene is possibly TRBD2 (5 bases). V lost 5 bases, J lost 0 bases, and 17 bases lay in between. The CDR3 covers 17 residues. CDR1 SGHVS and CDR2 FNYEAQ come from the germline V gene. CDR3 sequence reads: CASSRPRSGFSYNEQFF. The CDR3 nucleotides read TGTGCCAGCAGCCGTCCCAGGTCGGGATTCTCCTACAATGAGCAGTTCTTC. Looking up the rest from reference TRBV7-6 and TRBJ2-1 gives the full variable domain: GAGVSQSPRYKVTKRGQDVALRCDPISGHVSLYWYRQALGQGPEFLTYFNYEAQQDKSGLPNDRFSAERPEGSISTLTIQRTEQRDSAMYRCASSRPRSGFSYNEQFFGPGTRLTVL.

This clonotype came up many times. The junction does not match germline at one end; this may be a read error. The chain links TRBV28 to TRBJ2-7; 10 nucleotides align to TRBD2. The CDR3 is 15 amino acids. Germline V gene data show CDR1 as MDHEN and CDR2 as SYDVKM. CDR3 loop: CASSPGLAVTYAQYF. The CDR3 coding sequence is TGTGCCAGCAGTCCCGGACTAGCGGTGACCTACGCGCAGTACTTC.

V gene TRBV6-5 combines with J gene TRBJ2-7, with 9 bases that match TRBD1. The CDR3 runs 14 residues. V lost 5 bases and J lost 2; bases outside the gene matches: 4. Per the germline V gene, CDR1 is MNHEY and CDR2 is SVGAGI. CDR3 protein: CASSEQGAAYEQYF. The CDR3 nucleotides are TGTGCCAGCAGTGAACAGGGGGCTGCCTACGAGCAGTACTTC.

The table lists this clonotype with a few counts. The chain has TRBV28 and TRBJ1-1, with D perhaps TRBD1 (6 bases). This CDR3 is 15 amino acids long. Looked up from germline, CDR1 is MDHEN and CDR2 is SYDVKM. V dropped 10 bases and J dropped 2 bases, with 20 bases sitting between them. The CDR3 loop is CATRWGGQRNTEAFF. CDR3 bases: TGTGCCACCCGCTGGGGAGGACAGCGTAACACTGAAGCTTTCTTT.

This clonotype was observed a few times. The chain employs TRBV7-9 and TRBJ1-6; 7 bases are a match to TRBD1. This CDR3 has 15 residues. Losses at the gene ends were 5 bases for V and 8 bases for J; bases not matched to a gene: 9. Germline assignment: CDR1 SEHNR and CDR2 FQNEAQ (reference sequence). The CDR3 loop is CASSRNRGWDSPLHF. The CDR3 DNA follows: TGTGCCAGCAGCCGCAACAGGGGCTGGGATTCACCCCTCCACTTT.

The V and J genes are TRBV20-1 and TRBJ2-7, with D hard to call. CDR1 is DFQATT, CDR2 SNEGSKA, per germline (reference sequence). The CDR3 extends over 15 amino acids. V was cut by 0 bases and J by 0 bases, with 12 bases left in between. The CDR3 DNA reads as TGCAGTGCTAGAGATCGCCCAGGAAGCTCCTACGAGCAGTACTTC. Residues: CSARDRPGSSYEQYF.

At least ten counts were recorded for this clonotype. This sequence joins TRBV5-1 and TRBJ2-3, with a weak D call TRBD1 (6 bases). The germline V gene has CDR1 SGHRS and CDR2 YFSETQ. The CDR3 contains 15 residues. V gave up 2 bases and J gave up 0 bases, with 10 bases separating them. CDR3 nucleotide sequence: TGCGCCAGCAGCTTCCAACAGGGAAGCACAGATACGCAGTATTTT. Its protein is CASSFQQGSTDTQYF.

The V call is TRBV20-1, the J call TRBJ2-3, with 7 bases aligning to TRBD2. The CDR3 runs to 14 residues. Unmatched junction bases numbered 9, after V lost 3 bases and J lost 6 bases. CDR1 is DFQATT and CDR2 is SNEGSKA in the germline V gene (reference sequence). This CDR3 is CSASYAGEGDTQYF. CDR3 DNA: TGCAGTGCTAGCTACGCGGGGGAGGGTGATACGCAGTATTTT.

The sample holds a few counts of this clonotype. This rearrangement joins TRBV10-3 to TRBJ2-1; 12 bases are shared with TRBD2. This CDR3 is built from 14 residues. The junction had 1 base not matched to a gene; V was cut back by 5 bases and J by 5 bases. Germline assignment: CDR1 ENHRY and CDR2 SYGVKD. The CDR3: CAISRLAGDNEQFF. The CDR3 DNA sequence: TGTGCCATCAGTCGACTAGCGGGGGACAATGAGCAGTTCTTC.

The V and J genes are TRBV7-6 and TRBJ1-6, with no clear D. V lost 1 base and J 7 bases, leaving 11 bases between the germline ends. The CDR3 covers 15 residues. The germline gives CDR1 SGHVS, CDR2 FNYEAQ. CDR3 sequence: CASSLGAVGNSPLHF. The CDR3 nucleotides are TGTGCCAGCAGCTTAGGCGCGGTCGGCAATTCACCCCTCCACTTT. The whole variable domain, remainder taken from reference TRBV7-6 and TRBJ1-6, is GAGVSQSPRYKVTKRGQDVALRCDPISGHVSLYWYRQALGQGPEFLTYFNYEAQQDKSGLPNDRFSAERPEGSISTLTIQRTEQRDSAMYRCASSLGAVGNSPLHFGNGTRLTVT.

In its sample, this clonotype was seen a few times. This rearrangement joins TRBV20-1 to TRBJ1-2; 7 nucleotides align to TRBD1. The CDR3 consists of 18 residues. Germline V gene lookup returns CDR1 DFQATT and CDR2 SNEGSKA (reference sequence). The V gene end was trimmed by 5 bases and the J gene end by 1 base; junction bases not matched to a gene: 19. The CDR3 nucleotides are TGCAGTGCTGCGAGTAAGACCAACAGGGGAAGCAGTAACTATGGCTACACCTTC. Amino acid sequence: CSAASKTNRGSSNYGYTF.

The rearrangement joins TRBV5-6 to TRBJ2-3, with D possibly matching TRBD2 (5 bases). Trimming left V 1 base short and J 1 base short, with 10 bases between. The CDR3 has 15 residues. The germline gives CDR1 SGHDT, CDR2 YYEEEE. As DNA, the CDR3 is TGTGCCAGCAGCTTGTCGGCGAGGGGCACAGATACGCAGTATTTT. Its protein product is CASSLSARGTDTQYF.

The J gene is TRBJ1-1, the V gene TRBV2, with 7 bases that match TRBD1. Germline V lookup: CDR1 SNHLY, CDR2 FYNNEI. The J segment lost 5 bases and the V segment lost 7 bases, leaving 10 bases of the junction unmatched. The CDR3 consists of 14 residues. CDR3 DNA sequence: TGTGCCAGCACCTCTAGACAGGGACCGACTGAAGCTTTCTTT. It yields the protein CASTSRQGPTEAFF.

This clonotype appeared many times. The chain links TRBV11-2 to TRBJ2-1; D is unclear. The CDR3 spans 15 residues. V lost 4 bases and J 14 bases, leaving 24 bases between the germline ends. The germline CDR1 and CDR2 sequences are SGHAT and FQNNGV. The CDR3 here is CASSSPASSGPKEFF. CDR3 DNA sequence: TGTGCCAGCAGCTCCCCTGCAAGTTCAGGTCCTAAGGAGTTCTTC.

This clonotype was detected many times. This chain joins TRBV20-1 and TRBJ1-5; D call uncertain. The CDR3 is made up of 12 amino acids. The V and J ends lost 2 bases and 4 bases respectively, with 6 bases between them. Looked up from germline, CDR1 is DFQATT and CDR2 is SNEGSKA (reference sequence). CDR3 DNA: TGCAGTGCTAGAAGCGGGAATCAGCCCCAGCATTTT. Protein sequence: CSARSGNQPQHF.

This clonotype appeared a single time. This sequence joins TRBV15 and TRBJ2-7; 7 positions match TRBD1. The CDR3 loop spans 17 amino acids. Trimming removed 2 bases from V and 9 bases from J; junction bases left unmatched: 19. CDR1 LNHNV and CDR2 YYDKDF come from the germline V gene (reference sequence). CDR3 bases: TGTGCCACCAGCAGATCCCCTGACAGGGAACGAAATGTGGTGCAGTACTTC. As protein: CATSRSPDRERNVVQYF.

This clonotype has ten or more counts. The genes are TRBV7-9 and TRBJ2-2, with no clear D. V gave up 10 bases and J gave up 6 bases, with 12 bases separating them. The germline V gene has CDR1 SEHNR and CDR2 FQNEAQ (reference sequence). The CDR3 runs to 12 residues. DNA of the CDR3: TGTGCCACCCCGGATCGACCCGGGGAGCTGTTTTTT. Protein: CATPDRPGELFF.

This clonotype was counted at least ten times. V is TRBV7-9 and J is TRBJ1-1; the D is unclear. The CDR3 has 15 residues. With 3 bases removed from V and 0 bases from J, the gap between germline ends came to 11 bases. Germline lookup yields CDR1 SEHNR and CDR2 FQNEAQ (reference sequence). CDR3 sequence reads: CASSFWLGMNTEAFF. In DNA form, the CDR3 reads TGTGCCAGCAGCTTTTGGTTGGGGATGAACACTGAAGCTTTCTTT.

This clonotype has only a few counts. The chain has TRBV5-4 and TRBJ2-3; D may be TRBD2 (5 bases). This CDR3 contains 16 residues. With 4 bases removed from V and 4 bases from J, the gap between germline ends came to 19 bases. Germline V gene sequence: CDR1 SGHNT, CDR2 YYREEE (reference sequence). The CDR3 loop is CASSPSPGNSPDTQYF. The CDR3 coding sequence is TGTGCCAGCAGCCCCTCCCCCGGGAATAGTCCAGATACGCAGTATTTT.

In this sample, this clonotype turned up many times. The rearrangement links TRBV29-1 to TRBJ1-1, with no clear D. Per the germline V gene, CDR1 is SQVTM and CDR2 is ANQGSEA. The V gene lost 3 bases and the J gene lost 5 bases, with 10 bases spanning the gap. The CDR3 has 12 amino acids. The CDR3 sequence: CSVEDPGTEAFF. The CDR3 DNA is TGCAGCGTTGAGGACCCCGGGACTGAAGCTTTCTTT.